These 8 T cell receptor beta chains were all obtained from the same sample, sequenced in a study of CD8+ T cells in alopecia areata. Described time point: mouse skin 3 weeks after grafting. RNA was isolated and reverse transcribed to cDNA, the sequencing template. Here immunoSEQ multiplex PCR was the method, and the copy in TCRdb shows in-frame clones only, minus some. This repertoire lists about 2,100 clones without singletons; 8.5% to 14% sits in the top ten. This specimen was skin, taken at week 3. These TCRs come from a C3H/HeJ mouse with alopecia areata. For this strain, the MHC haplotype corresponds to H2-k.

This clone was seen at least ten times. Genes and germline come from the mouse. Partial CDR3 DNA: TGTGCCAGCAGTGATTTGGGGAACACA. Translation: CASSDLGNT. The complete CDR3 protein is CASSDLGNTEVFF. J is TRBJ1-1 and V is TRBV13-3; D ambiguous. The read ends 4 residues shy of where the CDR3 ends; the end is completed using the germline J gene. The CDR3 is 13 amino acids. The germline CDR1 and CDR2 sequences are NNHDY and SYVADS. V lost 1 base and J 1 base, leaving 5 bases between the germline ends.

By frequency in the sample, this clone is medium-sized (0.01 to 0.1%). Gene names denote mouse genes. Read coverage stops 4 residues before the CDR3 terminus; the germline J gene supplies the remainder. Other DNA sequences in this sample translate to the same CDR3. The chain employs TRBV19 and TRBJ1-2; D might be TRBD1 (6 bases). Germline V lookup: CDR1 FNHDT, CDR2 SITEND (reference sequence). Trimming removed 5 bases from V and 0 bases from J, with 11 bases in between. This CDR3 comprises 14 residues. The CDR3 bases that were read are TGTGCCAGCAGCAGGGACACTGCAAACTCC. Translating it yields CASSRDTANS. The full CDR3 protein is CASSRDTANSDYTF.

This clone is classed as medium-sized. Germline and genes: mouse. The CDR3 is cut off 4 residues early in the read; its end comes from the germline J gene. The chain recombines TRBV17 with TRBJ1-2, with 11 bases fitting TRBD1. The CDR3 is 13 residues long. Germline assignment: CDR1 MNHDT and CDR2 YYDKIL. The CDR3 bases that were read are TGTGCTAGCAGTAGGGACAGGGGGCGC. This translates into CASSRDRGR. The CDR3 in full is CASSRDRGRDYTF.

By share, this clone ranks as medium-sized. Each gene name is a mouse one. The read comes to an end 4 residues before the CDR3 does, leaving the germline J gene to fill in the end. The chain links TRBV13-1 to TRBJ2-3, with TRBD2 matching over 14 bases. CDR1 and CDR2 from the germline V gene are NSHNY and SYGAGN. V shed 4 bases, J shed 2 bases, and the junction held 3 bases outside the gene matches. The CDR3 runs 16 residues. The sequenced CDR3 bases are TGTGCCAGCAGTCGGGACTGGGGGGGCGCTGCAGAA. This codes for CASSRDWGGAAE. The complete CDR3 protein is CASSRDWGGAAETLYF.

This clone was observed a few times. Gene and germline names: mouse. The observed sequence ends 4 residues before the CDR3 terminus, with the missing tail filled in from the germline J gene. The gene calls are TRBV13-2 and TRBJ2-3; tentative D call: TRBD2 (6 bases). The CDR3 has 15 residues. Germline CDR1 reads NNHNN; CDR2 reads SYGAGS (reference sequence). Trimming removed 0 bases at V and 0 bases at J, with 8 bases between. CDR3 DNA, as far as it was read: TGTGCCAGCGGTGATGCTGGGGATAGTGCAGAA. The encoded protein is CASGDAGDSAE. The CDR3 as a whole reads CASGDAGDSAETLYF.

This clone was counted at least ten times. Mouse germline and gene names are used. The CDR3 end falls 4 residues outside the read, so it is completed with the germline J gene. The rearrangement links TRBV31 to TRBJ2-1, with 8 bases matching TRBD2. The CDR3 runs 15 residues. Germline values: CDR1 GKSSPN, CDR2 SITVG. Trimming cost V 0 bases and J 1 base; bases outside gene matches: 2. The CDR3 spells CAWSLGGANYAEQFF. The sequenced part of the CDR3 DNA is TGTGCCTGGAGTCTAGGGGGGGCGAACTATGCT.

On this clone itself: The genes and germline here are from mouse. The CDR3 end lies 4 residues beyond the end of the read and is filled in from the germline J gene. J is TRBJ2-2 and V is TRBV2; 8 nucleotides match TRBD1. The CDR3 is 15 amino acids. Germline CDR1 reads LGHNA; CDR2 reads YSYQKL. The junction had 2 bases not matched to a gene; V was cut back by 4 bases and J by 1 base. The CDR3 bases that were read are TGTGCCAGCAGCCCCGGGACAGGAAACACCGGG. Translated: CASSPGTGNTG. The complete CDR3 reads CASSPGTGNTGQLYF.

This clone is large (0.1 to 1%) in the sample. Genes and germline come from the mouse. The read gets to within 4 residues of the CDR3 end, and the germline J gene fills in the rest. The gene calls are TRBV16 and TRBJ1-1, with D possibly TRBD1 on 5 matching bases. V was clipped by 4 bases and J by 0 bases, with 9 bases between them. The V gene's germline CDR1 is SGHSA and CDR2 FRNQAP. The CDR3 extends over 14 amino acids. Partial CDR3 DNA: TGTGCAAGCAGCTCCGGACACCCAAACACA. It is translated as CASSSGHPNT. The CDR3 in full is CASSSGHPNTEVFF.